These T cell receptor beta chains were read from a single sample in a study of T cells after yellow fever vaccination. TCRdb re-analysed the 5' RACE reads in MiXCR, keeping a single row per CDR3 protein. The sample has roughly 85,000 distinct CDR3 sequences; less than 15% are singletons. The sample in question was CD8+ T cells not binding an NS4B(214-222) dextramer, sorted from PBMCs, obtained approximately 20 days after the first yellow fever vaccination. The receptors were gathered from a man aged 18 to 30 who received the YFV17D yellow fever vaccine. CDR3s include the opening cysteine and the closing phenylalanine or tryptophan. The D gene is left open where the match is weak. The size entry is marked missing in some rows and otherwise reads once, few, many or a size class.

CDR3	DNA	D	size	V	J
CASSLDSGQGNTEAFF	TGTGCCAGCAGCCTGGATTCGGGACAGGGGAACACTGAAGCTTTCTTT	TRBD1	.	TRBV7-2	TRBJ1-1
CASSEPGTGVRDEQFF	TGTGCCAGCAGCGAGCCCGGGACAGGGGTTCGTGATGAGCAGTTCTTC	TRBD1	few	TRBV7-3	TRBJ2-1
CASSLGDRNANEQFF	TGTGCCAGCAGTTTGGGGGACAGGAATGCCAATGAGCAGTTCTTC	TRBD1	.	TRBV12-3/TRBV12-4	TRBJ2-1
CASSPTDGLIGDF	TGTGCCAGCAGTCCAACGGACGGCTTGATCGGAGATTTT	.	.	TRBV12-3/TRBV12-4	TRBJ2-3
CASLFRDVGNTIYF	TGTGCCAGCCTCTTCCGGGACGTCGGAAACACCATATATTTT	.	few	TRBV6-1	TRBJ1-3
CASSAGDAGELFF	TGTGCCAGCAGTGCGGGCGACGCCGGGGAGCTGTTTTTT	.	.	TRBV6-1	TRBJ2-2
CASQGGNQPQHF	TGTGCCAGCCAGGGAGGGAATCAGCCCCAGCATTTT	.	.	TRBV27	TRBJ1-5
CASTPITRGQFF	TGTGCCAGCACCCCTATCACCCGGGGGCAGTTCTTC	.	.	TRBV12-3/TRBV12-4	TRBJ2-1
CASSQEYGQPQHF	TGCGCCAGCAGCCAAGAGTACGGTCAGCCCCAGCATTTT	.	.	TRBV4-3	TRBJ1-5
CASSSDRGQNPTETQYF	TGTGCCAGCAGCTCAGACAGGGGGCAGAACCCTACGGAGACCCAGTACTTC	TRBD1	.	TRBV7-8	TRBJ2-5
CASSWGLAGGRETQYF	TGTGCCAGCAGTTGGGGACTAGCGGGGGGGCGAGAGACCCAGTACTTC	TRBD2	.	TRBV12-3/TRBV12-4	TRBJ2-5
CASSLGRGWSSYNSPLHF	TGTGCCAGCAGCTTAGGCAGGGGCTGGAGCTCCTATAATTCACCCCTCCACTTT	.	.	TRBV11-2	TRBJ1-6
CSAPGYLSNTEAFF	TGCAGTGCGCCCGGGTACCTCTCAAACACTGAAGCTTTCTTT	.	.	TRBV20-1	TRBJ1-1
CASSLGTGGYVGELFF	TGTGCCAGCAGCCTCGGGACAGGGGGCTATGTCGGGGAGCTGTTTTTT	TRBD1	.	TRBV4-2	TRBJ2-2
CSARDRGGLVDTQYF	TGCAGTGCTAGAGATCGTGGGGGGCTGGTAGATACGCAGTATTTT	.	.	TRBV20-1	TRBJ2-3
CASSNRVSDGYTF	TGTGCCAGCAGTAACAGGGTTAGCGATGGCTACACCTTC	.	few	TRBV12-3/TRBV12-4	TRBJ1-2
CASSSSGGLHTQYF	TGTGCCAGCAGCTCTAGCGGGGGCCTACACACCCAGTACTTC	TRBD2	.	TRBV7-8	TRBJ2-5
CASSQDLTSSYNEQFF	TGCGCCAGCAGCCAAGATCTAACGAGCTCCTACAATGAGCAGTTCTTC	.	.	TRBV4-1	TRBJ2-1
CASSPGQGAVDNEQFF	TGTGCCAGCAGCCCCGGACAGGGCGCGGTCGATAATGAGCAGTTCTTC	TRBD1	few	TRBV9	TRBJ2-1
CASSLNGAQETQYF	TGTGCCAGCAGCTTGAACGGGGCTCAAGAGACCCAGTACTTC	.	.	TRBV11-2	TRBJ2-5
CASSLTTGGFGANVLTF	TGTGCCAGCAGCTTAACTACAGGGGGCTTTGGGGCCAACGTCCTGACTTTC	TRBD1	.	TRBV7-9	TRBJ2-6
CSARITSGGVEQFF	TGCAGTGCTCGCATAACTAGCGGTGGTGTTGAGCAGTTCTTC	TRBD2	few	TRBV20-1	TRBJ2-1
CASGSDFDNEQFF	TGTGCCAGCGGGTCAGATTTCGACAATGAGCAGTTCTTC	.	.	TRBV9	TRBJ2-1
CSAAQETQYF	TGCAGCGCCGCCCAGGAGACCCAGTACTTC	.	few	TRBV29-1	TRBJ2-5
CASGGEPTEAFF	TGTGCCAGCGGAGGGGAGCCCACTGAAGCTTTCTTT	.	few	TRBV25-1	TRBJ1-1
CSARGGANEQYF	TGCAGTGCCAGGGGTGGGGCCAACGAGCAGTACTTC	.	.	TRBV20-1	TRBJ2-7
CASEPGLPGRETQYF	TGTGCCAGCGAGCCCGGACTCCCGGGGCGGGAGACCCAGTACTTC	.	.	TRBV12-3/TRBV12-4	TRBJ2-5
CASSPKTSGVNEQFF	TGTGCCAGCAGTCCTAAGACTAGCGGGGTAAATGAGCAGTTCTTC	TRBD2	.	TRBV7-9	TRBJ2-1
CATSRVGQELFF	TGTGCCACCAGCAGAGTCGGTCAGGAGCTGTTTTTT	.	few	TRBV15	TRBJ2-2
CASSQDGGDGEKLFF	TGCGCCAGCAGCCAAGACGGTGGGGATGGTGAAAAACTGTTTTTT	.	.	TRBV4-3	TRBJ1-4
CASRLSGDWEQFF	TGCGCCAGCAGACTCAGCGGGGATTGGGAGCAGTTCTTC	TRBD2	.	TRBV5-1	TRBJ2-1
CASSRTSGGVSDTQYF	TGTGCCAGCAGCAGGACTAGCGGGGGGGTCTCAGATACGCAGTATTTT	TRBD2	many	TRBV7-8	TRBJ2-3
CASSQGGGEAETQYF	TGCGCCAGCAGCCAAGGGGGGGGGGAGGCAGAGACCCAGTACTTC	TRBD2	.	TRBV4-3	TRBJ2-5
CASSTGTYEQYF	TGTGCCAGCAGCACAGGCACCTACGAGCAGTACTTC	.	.	TRBV6-2/TRBV6-3	TRBJ2-7
CASTSTGELFF	TGTGCCAGCACCTCCACCGGGGAGCTGTTTTTT	.	many	TRBV6-2/TRBV6-3	TRBJ2-2
CASSSRTGFDQPQHF	TGTGCCAGCAGCTCGAGGACAGGTTTTGATCAGCCCCAGCATTTT	TRBD1	few	TRBV7-2	TRBJ1-5
CASSLRAGEETQYF	TGTGCCAGCAGTTTACGGGCGGGGGAAGAGACCCAGTACTTC	TRBD2	.	TRBV27	TRBJ2-5
CASSDRVDTGELFF	TGTGCCAGCAGCGACAGGGTAGACACCGGGGAGCTGTTTTTT	.	few	TRBV9	TRBJ2-2
CACFRERPYEQYF	TGTGCCTGCTTTCGAGAGAGGCCCTACGAGCAGTACTTC	.	once	TRBV30	TRBJ2-7
CASSQDPGTGNEKLFF	TGTGCCAGCAGCCAAGATCCAGGGACAGGGAATGAAAAACTGTTTTTT	TRBD1	.	TRBV4-2	TRBJ1-4
CATSRQENSNQPQHF	TGTGCCACCAGCAGACAGGAGAATAGCAATCAGCCCCAGCATTTT	.	few	TRBV15	TRBJ1-5
CASSLAGSGLSNQPQHF	TGTGCCAGCAGCTTAGCGGGCTCAGGGCTGAGCAATCAGCCCCAGCATTTT	.	.	TRBV7-9	TRBJ1-5
CASSPWDSEAYNEQFF	TGTGCCAGCAGCCCCTGGGACTCCGAGGCCTACAATGAGCAGTTCTTC	.	few	TRBV11-2	TRBJ2-1
CASSLAVDEQYF	TGTGCCAGCAGCTTAGCAGTCGACGAGCAGTACTTC	.	few	TRBV7-9	TRBJ2-7
CTSSQGGTHTDTQYF	TGTACCAGCAGCCAAGGGGGGACACACACAGATACGCAGTATTTT	.	.	TRBV4-2	TRBJ2-3
CASSLLQGGFMNTEAFF	TGTGCCAGCAGCTTATTGCAAGGGGGCTTTATGAACACTGAAGCTTTCTTT	TRBD1	few	TRBV7-2	TRBJ1-1
CASSLVDFTYNEQFF	TGTGCCAGCAGCTTGGTTGACTTCACCTACAATGAGCAGTTCTTC	.	.	TRBV5-6	TRBJ2-1
CASSRTGVLSEQYF	TGTGCCAGCTCGAGGACAGGCGTCCTTTCCGAGCAGTACTTC	TRBD1	few	TRBV6-5	TRBJ2-7
CASSPRQGVEVEQYF	TGTGCCAGCAGTCCTAGACAGGGTGTTGAGGTCGAGCAGTACTTC	TRBD1	few	TRBV12-3/TRBV12-4	TRBJ2-7
CASSFDEDTQYF	TGTGCCAGCAGCTTCGATGAAGATACGCAGTATTTT	.	.	TRBV11-2	TRBJ2-3
CASSLNGPEQFF	TGTGCCAGCAGCTTAAACGGACCCGAGCAGTTCTTC	.	.	TRBV7-2	TRBJ2-1
CASSQGLGAQKTQYF	TGCGCCAGCAGCCAAGGTCTGGGGGCGCAAAAGACCCAGTACTTC	.	.	TRBV4-3	TRBJ2-5
CSVRQGVYGYTF	TGCAGCGTTCGACAGGGAGTCTATGGCTACACCTTC	TRBD1	few	TRBV29-1	TRBJ1-2